This entry is about one T cell receptor (beta chain). This CDR3 is also generated by other DNA sequences in the sample. Some clones are missing from TCRdb's copy, which holds only in-frame ones; the method was immunoSEQ multiplex PCR. The sample yields about 2.3 million clones, around 90% seen once. There are 15 residues in the CDR3. V shed 2 bases, J shed 5 bases, and the junction held 4 bases outside the gene matches. Germline V gene data show CDR1 as SGHTA and CDR2 as FQGTGA. Donors were healthy HIV-negative adults without recently reported acute infections or vaccinations. The data were obtained in a study of shared clonotypes between healthy human individuals.

The source is a man younger than 30 in good health. Some clones in this sample may be carry-over from other donors' samples. The sample taken for sequencing was naive CD4+ T cells from PBMCs. The subset: CD45RA+ positively selected. The V gene is TRBV7-3, the J gene TRBJ2-5, with 11 nucleotides matching TRBD1. DNA of the CDR3: TGTGCCAGCAGCTTAGGACAGGGGGCTTGGGAGACCCAGTACTTC. Amino acid sequence: CASSLGQGAWETQYF.